Each of the 29 T cell receptor beta chains below was sequenced from the same sample in a study of T cells in Graves' hyperthyroidism and ophthalmopathy. The TCR beta CDR3 regions underwent amplification using RNA transcripts as the source. During a first-round RT-PCR of the TCR CDR3, the HTBI primer set was used. TCRdb ran MiXCR on the multiplex PCR reads and lists one entry per CDR3 protein. Of some 600,000 distinct CDR3 sequences listed, 40% to 55% are singletons. Sequenced: peripheral blood or thyroid tissue (not recorded which). Receptor source: a young woman with Graves' hyperthyroidism.

This clonotype occurred many times. This rearrangement joins TRBV15 to TRBJ2-5; tentative D call: TRBD1 (6 bases). Trimming took 1 base from V and 4 from J, leaving 7 bases between them. CDR1 is LNHNV and CDR2 is YYDKDF in the germline V gene (reference sequence). This CDR3 spans 13 amino acids. The CDR3 DNA reads TGTGCCACCAGCAGAGCGACAGGAGAGACCCAGTACTTC. Residues: CATSRATGETQYF. The variable domain in full, with the rest retrieved from reference TRBV15 and TRBJ2-5, is DAMVIQNPRYQVTQFGKPVTLSCSQTLNHNVMYWYQQKSSQAPKLLFHYYDKDFNNEADTPDNFQSRRPNTSFCFLDIRSPGLGDTAMYLCATSRATGETQYFGPGTRLLVL.

As regards this clonotype: As the CDR3 is not closed by the conserved phenylalanine or tryptophan, this likely results from a read error. The chain carries TRBV7-9 and TRBJ1-6, with D possibly TRBD1 on 6 matching bases. CDR1 is SEHNR and CDR2 is FQNEAQ in the germline V gene (reference sequence). The CDR3 is made up of 15 amino acids. The V end was cut by 4 bases, the J end by 10 bases, with 17 bases between. CDR3 nucleotide sequence: TGTGCCAGCAGCTCCCCCGGGGGGGCCCAATCACCCCTCCACCTT. This codes for CASSSPGGAQSPLHL.

This clonotype was seen at least ten times. The chain uses TRBV7-2 and TRBJ2-2; 7 bases fit TRBD1. The germline CDR1 and CDR2 sequences are SGHTA and FQGNSA. CDR3 length equals 14 residues. V was pared by 6 bases and J by 7 bases, with 8 bases of the junction left unmatched. DNA of the CDR3: TGTGCCAGCAGTTTCGACAGGGATAGCGGGGAGCTGTTTTTT. Protein product: CASSFDRDSGELFF.

The chain uses TRBV10-3 and TRBJ2-7, with 7 bases that match TRBD1. Germline V gives CDR1 ENHRY, CDR2 SYGVKD. The CDR3 loop spans 14 amino acids. J was trimmed by 4 bases and V by 2 bases; bases with no gene match: 5. The CDR3 nucleotides read TGTGCCATCAGTGAGACAGGGGATTCTTACGAGCAGTACTTC. Translated: CAISETGDSYEQYF.

The chain combines TRBV5-4 with TRBJ2-6; no definite D call. Germline CDR1 and CDR2: SGHNT and YYREEE (reference sequence). The CDR3 runs 16 residues. Trimming stripped 4 bases from V and 0 bases from J, with 11 bases between. The CDR3 coding sequence is TGTGCCAGCAGCATCGTAGAGACCTCTGGGGCCAACGTCCTGACTTTC. Protein: CASSIVETSGANVLTF. The full variable domain, in which reference TRBV5-4 and TRBJ2-6 provide the parts outside the CDR3, is ETGVTQSPTHLIKTRGQQVTLRCSSQSGHNTVSWYQQALGQGPQFIFQYYREEENGRGNFPPRFSGLQFPNYSSELNVNALELDDSALYLCASSIVETSGANVLTFGAGSRLTVL.

There are a few counts of this clonotype. CDR3 nucleotides: TGTGCCAGCAGTGGGACTGGACAGGGTGATTCACCCCTCCACTTT. Encoded protein: CASSGTGQGDSPLHF. The rearrangement links TRBV25-1 to TRBJ1-6; 8 positions agree with TRBD1. This CDR3 has 15 residues. From germline, CDR1 is MGHDK and CDR2 SYGVNS. Trimming at V came to 4 bases and at J to 8 bases, leaving 7 bases not matched to a gene. Full variable domain (missing parts from reference TRBV25-1 and TRBJ1-6): EADIYQTPRYLVIGTGKKITLECSQTMGHDKMYWYQQDPGMELHLIHYSYGVNSTEKGDLSSESTVSRIRTEHFPLTLESARPSHTSQYLCASSGTGQGDSPLHFGNGTRLTVT.

Concerning this clonotype: A much larger clone sits a single nucleotide away, making a read error possible. The chain links TRBV19 to TRBJ1-5, with D perhaps matching TRBD1 (5 bases). The ends were cut back, 6 bases at V and 3 bases at J, with 12 bases in the middle. The germline CDR1 and CDR2 sequences are LNHDA and SQIVND (reference sequence). The CDR3 is 14 residues long. CDR3 amino acids: CASRGRVYNQPQHF. Written as DNA, the CDR3 is TGTGCCAGTAGGGGCAGGGTTTACAATCAGCCCCAGCATTTT.

This clonotype was seen a few times. J is TRBJ1-5 and V is TRBV7-6, with 8 positions matching TRBD1. The CDR3 runs 16 residues. In germline, CDR1 is SGHVS, CDR2 FNYEAQ. With 0 bases clipped from V and 3 bases from J, the junction kept 4 bases outside the gene matches. The CDR3 loop reads CASSLAGGQVNQPQHF. The CDR3 nucleotides are TGTGCCAGCAGCTTAGCGGGGGGACAGGTCAATCAGCCCCAGCATTTT.

This chain connects TRBV11-2 to TRBJ1-3, with D unresolved. Germline CDR1 is SGHAT and CDR2 is FQNNGV. The length of the CDR3 is 16 residues. Trimming took 1 base from V and 0 from J, leaving 10 bases between them. The CDR3 protein is CASSLVAEISGNTIYF. CDR3 bases: TGTGCCAGCAGCTTAGTTGCGGAGATCTCTGGAAACACCATATATTTT. The variable domain in full, completed from reference TRBV11-2 and TRBJ1-3, reads EAGVAQSPRYKIIEKRQSVAFWCNPISGHATLYWYQQILGQGPKLLIQFQNNGVVDDSQLPKDRFSAERLKGVDSTLKIQPAKLEDSAVYLCASSLVAEISGNTIYFGEGSWLTVV.

Notes on this clonotype: Germline is not matched at one junction end, which may reflect a read error. The chain carries TRBV19 and TRBJ1-1; D is ambiguous. The CDR3 runs 14 residues. The germline V gene encodes CDR1 LNHDA and CDR2 SQIVND (reference sequence). CDR3 loop: CASSQAGMNTEAFF. Written as DNA, the CDR3 is TGCGCCAGCAGCCAAGCGGGAATGAACACTGAAGCTTTCTTT.

This clonotype has a handful of counts. The chain employs TRBV20-1 and TRBJ1-1; no clear D. The CDR3 has 12 residues. Germline CDR1 reads DFQATT; CDR2 reads SNEGSKA (reference sequence). V was trimmed by 5 bases and J by 0 bases, leaving 7 bases between them. In DNA, the CDR3 is TGCAGTGCTGGACTATTGAACACTGAAGCTTTCTTT. It is translated as CSAGLLNTEAFF.

This clonotype showed up many times. V is TRBV7-2 and J is TRBJ1-2, with no clear D. This CDR3 contains 13 residues. Germline V lookup: CDR1 SGHTA, CDR2 FQGNSA. V was trimmed by 5 bases and J by 4 bases, leaving 11 bases between them. CDR3 DNA sequence: TGTGCCAGCAGCCCTGACGGATCCTATGGCTACACCTTC. Translating gives CASSPDGSYGYTF.

Many counts were recorded for this clonotype. The rearrangement links TRBV2 to TRBJ1-6; tentative D call: TRBD1 (5 bases). CDR3 size: 13 residues. Germline V gene sequence: CDR1 SNHLY, CDR2 FYNNEI. V lost 1 base and J 10 bases, leaving 8 bases between the germline ends. The CDR3 DNA sequence: TGTGCCAGCAGTGAAGTTGGGGGATCACCCCTCCACTTT. Protein: CASSEVGGSPLHF.

This clonotype has a handful of counts. The rearrangement uses TRBV7-8 and TRBJ2-7, with 9 bases matching TRBD1. The CDR3 loop spans 15 amino acids. V dropped 1 base and J dropped 2; count of bases not matched to a gene: 3. Germline V CDR1 and CDR2: SGHVS, FQNEAQ. CDR3 bases: TGTGCCAGCAGCTTAGTTTGGACAGGGGCCTACGAGCAGTACTTC. Protein product: CASSLVWTGAYEQYF.

This rearrangement joins TRBV2 to TRBJ1-4; tentative D call: TRBD1 (5 bases). Looked up from germline, CDR1 is SNHLY and CDR2 is FYNNEI. The CDR3 spans 15 residues. The V end was cut by 2 bases, the J end by 3 bases, with 10 bases between. The DNA of the CDR3 is TGTGCCAGCAGTGAATTGGGCAGGGCTAATGAAAAACTGTTTTTT. Protein sequence: CASSELGRANEKLFF.

This clonotype has only one observation. This rearrangement joins TRBV7-9 to TRBJ2-2, with 7 bases lining up with TRBD2. Germline V lookup: CDR1 SEHNR, CDR2 FQNEAQ (reference sequence). V was clipped by 3 bases and J by 5 bases; unmatched bases: 6. This CDR3 has 15 residues. The CDR3 loop is CASSLEPRGTGELFF. CDR3 in DNA: TGTGCCAGCAGCTTGGAACCGCGGGGGACCGGGGAGCTGTTTTTT.

This clonotype was found once. The V and J genes are TRBV15 and TRBJ2-7, with D possibly being TRBD2 (6 bases). This CDR3 has 13 residues. The ends were cut back, 2 bases at V and 12 bases at J, with 17 bases in the middle. Germline V gene sequence: CDR1 LNHNV, CDR2 YYDKDF (reference sequence). The CDR3 region is CATSRTGTGVGYF. For the CDR3, the DNA is TGTGCCACCAGCAGAACCGGGACGGGGGTAGGGTACTTC. Looking up the rest from reference TRBV15 and TRBJ2-7 gives the full variable domain: DAMVIQNPRYQVTQFGKPVTLSCSQTLNHNVMYWYQQKSSQAPKLLFHYYDKDFNNEADTPDNFQSRRPNTSFCFLDIRSPGLGDTAMYLCATSRTGTGVGYFGPGTRLTVT.

The CDR3 protein is CASSGLVTGTDTQYF. CDR3 sequence (DNA): TGTGCCAGCAGCGGCTTGGTTACGGGGACAGATACGCAGTATTTT. V and J are TRBV7-8 and TRBJ2-3; possibly TRBD2 for D (5 bases). CDR1 is SGHVS and CDR2 is FQNEAQ in the germline V gene. Between the trimmed V and J ends, which lost 5 bases and 3 bases, there was a span of 15 bases. This CDR3 has 15 residues. Complete variable domain (other parts from reference TRBV7-8 and TRBJ2-3): GAGVSQSPRYKVAKRGQDVALRCDPISGHVSLFWYQQALGQGPEFLTYFQNEAQLDKSGLPSDRFFAERPEGSVSTLKIQRTQQEDSAVYLCASSGLVTGTDTQYFGPGTRLTVL.

This clonotype was detected a few times. This chain connects TRBV7-2 to TRBJ2-5; D possibly corresponds to TRBD2 (5 bases). Germline CDR1 reads SGHTA; CDR2 reads FQGNSA. This CDR3 comprises 15 residues. Trimming took 4 bases from V and 7 from J, leaving 19 bases between them. The CDR3, as DNA: TGTGCCAGCAGCTACTTACTTAGCCCTCGGGGGACCCAGTACTTC. Translating gives CASSYLLSPRGTQYF.

This clonotype was detected many times. The V call is TRBV7-9, the J call TRBJ2-7, with TRBD2 matching over 8 bases. The germline V gene encodes CDR1 SEHNR and CDR2 FQNEAQ (reference sequence). With V trimmed by 2 bases and J by 4 bases, 7 bases remained unmatched. This CDR3 spans 15 amino acids. The chain's CDR3 is CASSLPGLVRYEQYF. The CDR3 DNA reads as TGTGCCAGCAGCTTACCGGGACTAGTCCGATACGAGCAGTACTTC.

V and J are TRBV20-1 and TRBJ1-1; a weak D match, TRBD1 (5 bases). Germline values: CDR1 DFQATT, CDR2 SNEGSKA (reference sequence). This CDR3 comprises 12 residues. CDR3 sequence reads: CSLSGRGGQAFF. Written as DNA, the CDR3 is TGCAGCCTCTCGGGGAGGGGAGGGCAAGCTTTCTTT.

The sample holds one count of this clonotype. The chain combines TRBV24-1 with TRBJ2-5; 8 positions agree with TRBD2. Germline V lookup: CDR1 KGHDR, CDR2 SFDVKD. Unmatched junction bases numbered 8, after V lost 7 bases and J lost 2 bases. CDR3 length: 15 amino acids. The CDR3 region is CATSKIAGWQETQYF. As DNA, the CDR3 is TGTGCCACCAGCAAAATAGCGGGATGGCAAGAGACCCAGTACTTC.

V gene TRBV20-1 combines with J gene TRBJ2-5; 9 bases agree with TRBD2. V was clipped by 0 bases and J by 5 bases; unmatched bases: 10. This CDR3 comprises 16 residues. Germline CDR1 is DFQATT and CDR2 is SNEGSKA (reference sequence). In DNA form, the CDR3 reads TGCAGTGCTAGAGATCGAGGTAGCGGGAGTTCTGAGACCCAGTACTTC. Translated, it gives CSARDRGSGSSETQYF.

This clonotype was seen repeatedly, ten times or more. This chain connects TRBV10-3 to TRBJ1-1; D unresolved. The V and J ends lost 7 bases and 0 bases respectively, with 9 bases between them. Germline values: CDR1 ENHRY, CDR2 SYGVKD. The CDR3 extends over 13 amino acids. CDR3 nucleotide sequence: TGTGCCATCAACCAGAAGTTGAACACTGAAGCTTTCTTT. It codes for CAINQKLNTEAFF.

A few counts support this clonotype. The CDR3 here is CASSSFAGNTIYF. CDR3 sequence (DNA): TGTGCCAGCAGTTCCTTTGCTGGAAACACCATATATTTT. This rearrangement joins TRBV25-1 to TRBJ1-3; D call uncertain. V was pared by 5 bases and J by 2 bases, with 7 bases between. This CDR3 has 13 residues. CDR1 is MGHDK, CDR2 SYGVNS, per germline.

This clonotype has ten or more counts. The genes are TRBV7-8 and TRBJ2-5; a possible D gene is TRBD2 (6 bases). This CDR3 contains 12 residues. The germline V gene encodes CDR1 SGHVS and CDR2 FQNEAQ. The V end was cut by 7 bases, the J end by 9 bases, with 15 bases between. DNA for the CDR3: TGTGCCAGCACCCTTAAAGGGGAGGCCCAGTACTTC. Encoded protein: CASTLKGEAQYF. The variable domain in full, completed from reference TRBV7-8 and TRBJ2-5, reads GAGVSQSPRYKVAKRGQDVALRCDPISGHVSLFWYQQALGQGPEFLTYFQNEAQLDKSGLPSDRFFAERPEGSVSTLKIQRTQQEDSAVYLCASTLKGEAQYFGPGTRLLVL.

A remark on this clonotype: One end of the junction varies from germline; a read error may be responsible. This sequence joins TRBV7-8 and TRBJ2-2; TRBD2 matches at 7 bases. The CDR3 runs 16 residues. The germline V gene encodes CDR1 SGHVS and CDR2 FQNEAQ. The CDR3 nucleotides read TGTGCCAGCAGTTTAGAGACTAGCCGTTGGAACGGGGAGCTGTTTTTT. It codes for CASSLETSRWNGELFF.

The chain recombines TRBV24-1 with TRBJ2-7; 7 nucleotides match TRBD1. CDR1 is KGHDR, CDR2 SFDVKD, per germline. Trimming at V came to 7 bases and at J to 2 bases, leaving 13 bases not matched to a gene. CDR3 length equals 16 residues. CDR3 coding DNA: TGTGCCACCAGCTCTGCCCGACAGGGTGGGACCTACGAGCAGTACTTC. Protein product: CATSSARQGGTYEQYF.

This chain uses TRBV2 with TRBJ2-7, with 8 bases that match TRBD1. Trimming removed 1 base from V and 6 bases from J; junction bases left unmatched: 8. This CDR3 spans 15 amino acids. CDR1 is SNHLY and CDR2 is FYNNEI in the germline V gene. The DNA of the CDR3 is TGTGCCAGCAGTGAAGGCAGGGGGCCATTTGGCGAGCAGTACTTC. It is translated as CASSEGRGPFGEQYF.